The 5 T cell receptor beta chains reported below all come from one sample, sequenced in a study of CD4 T cells in relation to SARS-CoV-2 and coronaviruses (dated by TCRdb to 2020 to 2022). The method was the immunoSEQ multiplex PCR assay. TCRdb's version of the immuneACCESS table is confined to in-frame rearrangements and falls short of the full clone set. An unresolved V gene accounts for under half of the shortfall where checked; the remainder is of unknown origin. The sample data list roughly 60,000 clones, and about 94% of these were observed just once. The ten largest account for over 0.11% of the sample. CD4+ T cells from unexposed donors were collected before the COVID-19 pandemic (2011-2018). Sequencing was done on a sample of naive CD4+ T cells from PBMCs. The cell subset or site tag for this specimen amounts to: naive CD4+ T cells isolated by negative enrichment. These receptors were obtained from a human donor in good health.

This chain connects TRBV2 to TRBJ2-1; TRBD2 might be the D (5 bases). V dropped 7 bases and J dropped 0 bases, with 10 bases sitting between them. This CDR3 has 14 amino acids. Looked up from germline, CDR1 is SNHLY and CDR2 is FYNNEI. DNA for the CDR3: TGTGCCAGCATGGTGGGGAGCTCCTACAATGAGCAGTTCTTC. Protein product: CASMVGSSYNEQFF.

The chain combines TRBV6-5 with TRBJ2-5, with D possibly being TRBD1 (6 bases). The V gene lost 6 bases and the J gene lost 1 base, with 12 bases spanning the gap. CDR3 size: 14 residues. Germline V lookup: CDR1 MNHEY, CDR2 SVGAGI. The CDR3 sequence: CASRKDSIQETQYF. DNA of the CDR3: TGTGCCAGCAGGAAGGACAGCATCCAAGAGACCCAGTACTTC.

This clone was seen just once. V gene TRBV27 combines with J gene TRBJ2-7; 7 bases line up with TRBD1. J gave up 0 bases and V 2 bases, and 7 bases lay outside the gene matches. The germline gives CDR1 MNHEY, CDR2 SMNVEV (reference sequence). There are 16 residues in the CDR3. The DNA for the CDR3 is TGTGCCAGCAGTTTAGCCGGGACAGCCACCTCCTACGAGCAGTACTTC. Residues: CASSLAGTATSYEQYF.

CDR3: CASSSETSGPYEQYF. CDR3 DNA sequence: TGTGCCAGCAGCTCAGAGACTAGCGGCCCCTACGAGCAGTACTTC. This chain joins TRBV7-2 and TRBJ2-7; 9 bases are shared with TRBD2. The CDR3 is 15 residues long. Germline values: CDR1 SGHTA, CDR2 FQGNSA. The ends lost 4 bases at V and 2 bases at J; junction bases unmatched: 6.

The chain links TRBV19 to TRBJ1-2; TRBD1 agrees at 8 bases. The CDR3 is 15 amino acids. Losses at the gene ends were 4 bases for V and 0 bases for J; bases not matched to a gene: 4. CDR1 LNHDA and CDR2 SQIVND come from the germline V gene (reference sequence). Here the CDR3 reads CASSKGQGSNYGYTF. The DNA for the CDR3 is TGTGCCAGTAGTAAAGGACAGGGCTCTAACTATGGCTACACCTTC.